The present T cell receptor (beta chain) was sequenced within a study of blood T cell repertoires in COVID-19 (dated by TCRdb to about 2020). In the study overall: The collaborator samples originated in the United States, Italy and Spain and spanned the acute and convalescent phases of COVID-19. The prospective study material was composed of cDNA or gDNA derived from T cells, B-cell-depleted T cells, or PBMCs. Subjects who had been exposed to COVID-19, were actively infected with it, or had recovered from it provided the deeply sampled blood TCRbeta repertoires that made up the dataset. The repertoires were released in a freely available public database intended as a resource for research on the immune response to SARS-CoV-2. Samples were obtained from the ongoing ImmuneRACE study (first 160 participants) and from 950 to 1,500 subjects provided by 6 global collaborators. Sample metadata almost always included a de-identified subject ID, COVID-19 status, age in years and sex. HLA class I and class II types, where available, came from metadata supplied by the sample provider rather than from assay-based typing.

The immunoSEQ Assay, a bias-controlled multiplex PCR, was used to amplify TCRbeta CDR3 regions from genomic DNA. The source study handled its data this way. The number of nucleated cells in each sample was estimated from the amplification of reference gene primers within the assay. Sequence reads were collapsed and filtered to measure the absolute abundance of every unique TCRbeta CDR3 rearrangement. Productive Simpson clonality was computed per sample as the square root of Simpson's diversity index over productive rearrangements. This immuneACCESS table, as held by TCRdb, lists in-frame sequences with V and J called but not all clones. Of the missing ones, under half trace to an unresolved V gene in checked studies; the others have no known cause. V and J calls and clone size are those listed in that table; D and trimming were worked out from the DNA. The sample contains roughly 100,000 clones, more than 80% of them found a single time. The ten largest clones represent 3.5% to 5.5% of the sample.

CDR1 SGDLS and CDR2 YYNGEE are derived from the germline V gene. The CDR3 holds 14 amino acids from the cysteine to the phenylalanine. CDR3 DNA is the only sequence kept; it has 42 bases, read in frame from the first base. V loses 0 bases of germline sequence and J loses 10 bases, and the interval between the two ends is 11 bases. A remark on this clone: What this receptor recognizes is not known. Base qualities were left out, and no much larger clone turns up one base away.

The paper as a whole reports these results and caveats: The quantity of clinical and demographic metadata differed by source and by participant and was supplied without curation.

Collaborating institutions collected whole blood in K2EDTA tubes following their own protocols. For TCRbeta analysis, collaborator samples were shipped as frozen whole blood, as isolated PBMCs, or as DNA extracted from either sample type. The sequenced material came from peripheral blood. The source is a human donor in a cohort sampled during active COVID-19. This chain is built from TRBV9 and TRBJ1-6; matching of 5 bases hints at TRBD1 as the D gene. In nucleotide form, the sequence is TGTGCCAGCAGCGTAGAGGGGCTCAGGTCACCCCTCCACTTT. Translated, it reads CASSVEGLRSPLHF. When the CDR3 is completed using the reference TRBV9 and TRBJ1-6 genes on either side, the full variable domain is DSGVTQTPKHLITATGQRVTLRCSPRSGDLSVYWYQQSLDQGLQFLIQYYNGEERAKGNILERFSAQQFPDLHSELNLSSLELGDSALYFCASSVEGLRSPLHFGNGTRLTVT.